This T cell receptor (beta chain) was obtained from a study of blood T cell repertoires in COVID-19. Study-level information: T cells, B-cell-depleted T cells, or PBMCs supplied cDNA or gDNA.

Original processing methods: Reference gene primer amplification gave nucleated cell count estimates. Using immunoSEQ multiplex PCR, the repertoire was profiled, and TCRdb retains in-frame clones only, with some absent. The V and J calls and clone size are taken from that table; D and trimming were inferred from the DNA. Here the sample spans some 80,000 clones, about 86% being singletons. V was trimmed by 2 bases and J by 0 bases, leaving 10 bases between them. Per germline, CDR1 SNHLY and CDR2 FYNNEI. This CDR3 has 15 residues. In its sample, this clone was seen a few times. J is TRBJ1-1 and V is TRBV2; D is uncertain. The sequenced sample was peripheral blood. The source is a human donor in a cohort sampled during active COVID-19. This chain's CDR3 is CASSEYNSLNTEAFF. Here the CDR3 DNA reads TGTGCCAGCAGTGAATATAACAGTTTGAACACTGAAGCTTTCTTT.